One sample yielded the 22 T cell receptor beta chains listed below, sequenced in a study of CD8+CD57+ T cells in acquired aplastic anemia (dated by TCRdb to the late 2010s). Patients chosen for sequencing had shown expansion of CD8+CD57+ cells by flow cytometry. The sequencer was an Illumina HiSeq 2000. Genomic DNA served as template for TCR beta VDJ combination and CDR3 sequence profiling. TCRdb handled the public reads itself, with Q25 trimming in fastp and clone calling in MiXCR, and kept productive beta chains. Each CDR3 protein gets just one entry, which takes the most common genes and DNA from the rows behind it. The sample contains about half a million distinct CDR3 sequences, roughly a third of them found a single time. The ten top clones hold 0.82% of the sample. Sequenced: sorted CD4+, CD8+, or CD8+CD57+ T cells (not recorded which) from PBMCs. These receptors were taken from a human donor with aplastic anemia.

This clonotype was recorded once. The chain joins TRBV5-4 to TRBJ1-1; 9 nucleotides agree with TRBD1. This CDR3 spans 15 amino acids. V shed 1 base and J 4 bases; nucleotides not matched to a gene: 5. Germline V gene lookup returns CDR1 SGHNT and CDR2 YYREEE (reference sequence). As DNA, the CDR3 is TGTGCCAGCAGCTTGCTAACAGGGGGCAGCACTGAAGCTTTCTTT. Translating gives CASSLLTGGSTEAFF.

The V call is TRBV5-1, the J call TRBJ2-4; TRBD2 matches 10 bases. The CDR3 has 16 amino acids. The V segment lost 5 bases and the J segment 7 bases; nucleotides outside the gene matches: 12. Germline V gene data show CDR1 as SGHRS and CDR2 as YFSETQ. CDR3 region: CASRPGTSAFGNIQYF. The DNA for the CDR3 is TGCGCCAGCAGGCCCGGGACTAGCGCCTTCGGGAACATTCAGTACTTC.

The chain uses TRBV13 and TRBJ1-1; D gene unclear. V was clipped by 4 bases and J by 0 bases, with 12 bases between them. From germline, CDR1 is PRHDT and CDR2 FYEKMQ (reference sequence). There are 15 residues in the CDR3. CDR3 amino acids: CASSSRGQMNTEAFF. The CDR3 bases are TGTGCCAGCAGCTCACGAGGTCAGATGAACACTGAAGCTTTCTTT.

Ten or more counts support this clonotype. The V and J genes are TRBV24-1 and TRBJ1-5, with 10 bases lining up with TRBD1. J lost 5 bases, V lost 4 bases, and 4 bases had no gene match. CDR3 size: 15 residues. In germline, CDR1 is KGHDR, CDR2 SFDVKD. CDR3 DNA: TGTGCCACCAGTGAGCGGACAGGGGGTGATCAGCCCCAGCATTTT. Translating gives CATSERTGGDQPQHF.

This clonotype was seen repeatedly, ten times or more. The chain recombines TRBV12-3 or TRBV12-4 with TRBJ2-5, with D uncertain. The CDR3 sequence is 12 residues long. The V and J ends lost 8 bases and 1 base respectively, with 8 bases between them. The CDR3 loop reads CASGPTQETQYF. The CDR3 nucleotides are TGTGCCAGCGGACCAACCCAAGAGACCCAGTACTTC.

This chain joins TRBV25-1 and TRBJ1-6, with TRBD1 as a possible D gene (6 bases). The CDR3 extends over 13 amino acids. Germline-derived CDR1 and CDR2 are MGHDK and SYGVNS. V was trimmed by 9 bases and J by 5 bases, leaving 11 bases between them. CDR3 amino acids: CARGHPHNSPLHF. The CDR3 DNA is TGTGCCAGGGGACATCCCCATAATTCACCCCTCCACTTT.

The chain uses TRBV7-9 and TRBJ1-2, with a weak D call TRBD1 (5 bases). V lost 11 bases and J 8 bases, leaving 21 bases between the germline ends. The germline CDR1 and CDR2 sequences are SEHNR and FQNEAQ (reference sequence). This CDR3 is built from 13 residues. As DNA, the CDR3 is TGTGCCGGTAGGCGGGGCGCAGGCGGAGGCTACACCTTC. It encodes CAGRRGAGGGYTF.

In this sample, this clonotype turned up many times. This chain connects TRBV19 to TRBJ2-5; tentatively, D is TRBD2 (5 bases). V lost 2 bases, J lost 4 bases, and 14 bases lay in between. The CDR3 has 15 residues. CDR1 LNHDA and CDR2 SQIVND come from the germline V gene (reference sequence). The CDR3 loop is CASSIMQVRGETQYF. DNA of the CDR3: TGTGCCAGTAGTATAATGCAAGTTCGGGGAGAGACCCAGTACTTC. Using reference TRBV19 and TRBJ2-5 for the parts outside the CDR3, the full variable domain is DGGITQSPKYLFRKEGQNVTLSCEQNLNHDAMYWYRQDPGQGLRLIYYSQIVNDFQKGDIAEGYSVSREKKESFPLTVTSAQKNPTAFYLCASSIMQVRGETQYFGPGTRLLVL.

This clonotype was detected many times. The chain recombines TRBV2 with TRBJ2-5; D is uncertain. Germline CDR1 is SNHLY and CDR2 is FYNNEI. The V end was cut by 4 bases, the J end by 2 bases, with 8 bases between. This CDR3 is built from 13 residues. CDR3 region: CASSVGKQETQYF. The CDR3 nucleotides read TGTGCCAGCAGTGTGGGCAAACAAGAGACCCAGTACTTC.

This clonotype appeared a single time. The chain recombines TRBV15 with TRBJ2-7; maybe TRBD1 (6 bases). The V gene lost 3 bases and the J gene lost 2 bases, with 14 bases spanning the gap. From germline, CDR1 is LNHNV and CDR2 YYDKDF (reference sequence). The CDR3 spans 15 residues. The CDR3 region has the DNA TGTGCCACCAGCAGCTTGGCCTGGACAGCCTACGAGCAGTACTTC. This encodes CATSSLAWTAYEQYF.

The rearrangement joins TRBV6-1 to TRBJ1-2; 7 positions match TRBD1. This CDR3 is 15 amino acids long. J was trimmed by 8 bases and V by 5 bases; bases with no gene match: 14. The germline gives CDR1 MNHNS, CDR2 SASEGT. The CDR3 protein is CASSTRTGGPMGYTF. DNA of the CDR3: TGTGCCAGCAGTACTAGGACAGGTGGCCCCATGGGCTACACCTTC.

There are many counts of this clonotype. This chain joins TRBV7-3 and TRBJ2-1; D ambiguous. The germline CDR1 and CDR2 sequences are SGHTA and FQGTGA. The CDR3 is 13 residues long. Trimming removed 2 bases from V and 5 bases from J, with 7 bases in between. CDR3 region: CASSLQRDNEQFF. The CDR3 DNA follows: TGTGCCAGCAGCTTACAGCGCGACAATGAGCAGTTCTTC.

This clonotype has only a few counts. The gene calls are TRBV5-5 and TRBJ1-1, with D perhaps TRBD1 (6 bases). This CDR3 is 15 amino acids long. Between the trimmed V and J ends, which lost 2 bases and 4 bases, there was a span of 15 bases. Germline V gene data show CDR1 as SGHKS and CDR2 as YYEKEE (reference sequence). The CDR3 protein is CASSLGRGGITEAFF. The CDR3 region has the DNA TGTGCCAGCAGCTTAGGAAGAGGGGGTATCACTGAAGCTTTCTTT.

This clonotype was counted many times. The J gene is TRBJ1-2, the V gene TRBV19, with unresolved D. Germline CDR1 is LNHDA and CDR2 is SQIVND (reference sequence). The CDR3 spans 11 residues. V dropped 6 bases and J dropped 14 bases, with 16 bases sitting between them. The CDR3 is CASRMDGAQTF. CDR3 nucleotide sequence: TGTGCCAGTAGGATGGACGGTGCGCAGACCTTC.

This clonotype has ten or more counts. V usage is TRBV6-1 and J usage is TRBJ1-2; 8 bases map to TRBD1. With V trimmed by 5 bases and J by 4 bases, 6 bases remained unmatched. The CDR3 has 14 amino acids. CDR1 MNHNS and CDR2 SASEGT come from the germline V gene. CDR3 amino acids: CASSRGQGTYGYTF. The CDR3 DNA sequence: TGTGCCAGCAGTCGCGGACAGGGTACCTATGGCTACACCTTC.

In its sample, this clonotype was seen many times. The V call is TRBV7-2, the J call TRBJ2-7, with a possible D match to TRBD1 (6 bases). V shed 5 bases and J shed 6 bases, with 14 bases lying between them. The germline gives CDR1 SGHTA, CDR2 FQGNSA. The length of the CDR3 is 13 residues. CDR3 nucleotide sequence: TGTGCCAGCAGCCCGGTGGCAGGGGTCGAGCAGTACTTC. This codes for CASSPVAGVEQYF.

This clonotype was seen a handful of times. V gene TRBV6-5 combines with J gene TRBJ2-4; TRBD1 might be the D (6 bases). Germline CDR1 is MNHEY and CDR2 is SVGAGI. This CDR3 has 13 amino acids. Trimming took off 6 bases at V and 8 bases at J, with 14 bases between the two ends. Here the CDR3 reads CASSYRQADIQYF. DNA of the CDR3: TGTGCCAGCAGCTACCGACAGGCTGACATTCAGTACTTC.

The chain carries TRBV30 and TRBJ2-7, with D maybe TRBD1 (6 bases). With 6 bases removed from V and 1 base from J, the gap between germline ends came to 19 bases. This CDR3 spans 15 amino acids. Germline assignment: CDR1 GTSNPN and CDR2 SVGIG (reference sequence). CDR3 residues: CACESSRGQSYEQYF. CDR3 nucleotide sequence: TGTGCCTGCGAAAGCAGCCGAGGACAGTCCTACGAGCAGTACTTC.

CDR3 bases: TGTGCCAGCAGTTACGTGGCCGCCGGCGAGCAGTACTTC. Its translation: CASSYVAAGEQYF. This sequence joins TRBV6-5 and TRBJ2-7; D gene uncertain. Trimming removed 2 bases at V and 6 bases at J, with 11 bases between. CDR1 MNHEY and CDR2 SVGAGI come from the germline V gene. The CDR3 is 13 residues long.

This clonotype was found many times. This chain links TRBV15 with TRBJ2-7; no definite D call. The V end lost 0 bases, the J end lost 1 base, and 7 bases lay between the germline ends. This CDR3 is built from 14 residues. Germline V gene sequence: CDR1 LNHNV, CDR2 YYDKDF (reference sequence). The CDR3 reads CATSRDNPSYEQYF. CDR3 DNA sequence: TGTGCCACCAGCAGAGATAACCCTTCCTACGAGCAGTACTTC.

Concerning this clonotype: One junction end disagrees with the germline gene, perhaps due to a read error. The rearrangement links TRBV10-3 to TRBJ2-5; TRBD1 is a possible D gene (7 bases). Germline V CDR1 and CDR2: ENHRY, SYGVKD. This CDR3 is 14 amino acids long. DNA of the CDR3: TGTGCCAGCAGTCGGGGGACAGCAAAAGAGACCCAGTACTTC. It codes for CASSRGTAKETQYF.

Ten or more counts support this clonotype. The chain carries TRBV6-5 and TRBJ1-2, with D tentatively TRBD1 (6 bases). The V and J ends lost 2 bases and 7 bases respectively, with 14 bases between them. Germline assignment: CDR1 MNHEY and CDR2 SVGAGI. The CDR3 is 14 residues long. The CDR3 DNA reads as TGTGCCAGCAGTTACGGTGGGGGCTCCCTTGGCTACACCTTC. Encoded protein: CASSYGGGSLGYTF.